Listed below are T cell receptor beta chains from one sample, sequenced in a study of HIV-infected patients and healthy controls. MiXCR, run by TCRdb on the 5' RACE reads, gives a single entry per CDR3 protein. The sample contains approximately 11,000 distinct CDR3 sequences, less than 11% of which appear only once. Sequencing was performed on blood, taken before antiretroviral therapy. These receptors were taken from an adult with HIV infection. Each CDR3 is given with its conserved first and last residue. A D gene is named only where the DNA matches it firmly. Expanded clones get a size class; other rows say once, few or many, or leave the size out.

V,J,D,size,DNA,CDR3
TRBV4-1,TRBJ2-5,TRBD1,many,TGCGCCAGCAGCGGGGACGGGACAGGGAAAAAAGAGACCCAGTACTTC,CASSGDGTGKKETQYF
TRBV6-2/TRBV6-3,TRBJ1-5,TRBD1,medium-sized,TGTGCCAGCAGTTACTCGACAGGGATTAGCAATCAGCCCCAGCATTTT,CASSYSTGISNQPQHF
TRBV30,TRBJ2-3,TRBD2,many,TGTGCCTGGAAGGGACTAGCGGGGGTGCGGGGAGATACGCAGTATTTT,CAWKGLAGVRGDTQYF
TRBV29-1,TRBJ2-2,NA,many,TGCAGCGTTGGCCCCGCGAACACCGGGGAGCTGTTTTTT,CSVGPANTGELFF
TRBV19,TRBJ2-1,TRBD2,NA,TGTGCCAGTAGTTCCGGACTAGCGGCCTACAATGAGCAGTTCTTC,CASSSGLAAYNEQFF
TRBV20-1,TRBJ2-7,NA,many,TGCAGTGCTACCCGATTCACCTGGACAGTCCGGTCCTACGAGCAGTACTTC,CSATRFTWTVRSYEQYF
TRBV27,TRBJ1-6,NA,many,TGTGCCAGCAGCTTTTACAGGACAGCTAACTCACCCCTCCACTTT,CASSFYRTANSPLHF
TRBV5-1,TRBJ2-3,NA,many,TGCGCCAGCAGCCAACAAAACATCGCTAGCACAGATACGCAGTATTTT,CASSQQNIASTDTQYF
TRBV4-3,TRBJ2-5,NA,many,TGCGCCAGCAGCCAAGATAGCGCGGGGTGGCAAGAGACCCAGTACTTC,CASSQDSAGWQETQYF
TRBV7-2,TRBJ1-2,NA,many,TGTGCCAGCAGCTTAGAAAATCTCTCTCAGGGCCACTACACCTTC,CASSLENLSQGHYTF
TRBV6-2/TRBV6-3,TRBJ2-2,TRBD1,many,TGTGCCAGCAGCCCACCGCTCGACAGGGATCGCACCGGGGAGCTGTTTTTT,CASSPPLDRDRTGELFF
TRBV7-2,TRBJ1-2,NA,many,TGTGCCAGCAGCTTAGACAGCAACTATGGCTACACCTTC,CASSLDSNYGYTF
TRBV7-3,TRBJ2-3,NA,many,TGTGCCAGCAGCTCTGGCCTCAGCACAGATACGCAGTATTTT,CASSSGLSTDTQYF
TRBV3-1,TRBJ1-1,NA,NA,TGTGCCAGCAGACCCTCGGGAACAGGCACTGAAGCTTTCTTT,CASRPSGTGTEAFF
TRBV28,TRBJ1-5,NA,many,TGTGCCAGCAGTTTAAGTCTGGCAGGCAATCAGCCCCAGCATTTT,CASSLSLAGNQPQHF
TRBV13,TRBJ1-1,NA,few,TGTGCCAGCAGCTTAGGCTATGAAGCTTTCTTT,CASSLGYEAFF
TRBV6-2/TRBV6-3,TRBJ2-5,TRBD2,many,TGTGCCAGCAGCGCCCCTCACGCGGGAGAGGGAGAGACCCAGTACTTC,CASSAPHAGEGETQYF
TRBV7-3,TRBJ1-1,NA,many,TGTGCCAGCAGCTTAGGTTCATGGGGTTCGAACACTGAAGCTTTCTTT,CASSLGSWGSNTEAFF
TRBV2,TRBJ1-5,TRBD1,many,TGTGCCAGCAGACTCGGGACAGGGGTCAATCAGCCCCAGCATTTT,CASRLGTGVNQPQHF
TRBV6-6,TRBJ2-3,NA,many,TGTGCCAGCAATCAACTGTTCACAGATACGCAGTATTTT,CASNQLFTDTQYF
TRBV5-1,TRBJ2-1,NA,few,TGCGCCAGCCGGGTTGTGCCGAATGAGCAGTTCTTC,CASRVVPNEQFF
TRBV28,TRBJ1-2,NA,many,TGTGCCAGCAGTTTCGGCGAGATTCCACCTGATAACTATGGCTACACCTTC,CASSFGEIPPDNYGYTF
TRBV4-3,TRBJ1-1,NA,many,TGCGCCAGCAGCAAACAACGACAGAACACTGAAGCTTTCTTT,CASSKQRQNTEAFF
TRBV20-1,TRBJ1-5,NA,medium-sized,TGCAGTGCTCGAGCCGGAGAGTCCGCATATCAGCCCCAGCATTTT,CSARAGESAYQPQHF
TRBV28,TRBJ2-2,NA,many,TGTGCCAGCAGTTTTGGGACCGGGACCCATAAGGGCGGGGAGCTGTTTTTT,CASSFGTGTHKGGELFF
TRBV4-3,TRBJ2-7,TRBD2,many,TGCGCCAGCAGCCGGGCTAGCGGGGGATACGAGCAGTACTTC,CASSRASGGYEQYF
TRBV5-1,TRBJ1-1,NA,many,TGCGCCAGCAGCCTGACACTGGACACTGAAGCTTTCTTT,CASSLTLDTEAFF
TRBV2,TRBJ2-5,NA,many,TGTGCCAGCGGGCTCCAAGAGACCCAGTACTTC,CASGLQETQYF
TRBV20-1,TRBJ1-2,NA,many,TGCAGTGCTCCGGAGAATAACTATGGCTACACCTTC,CSAPENNYGYTF
TRBV6-5,TRBJ1-3,TRBD1,many,TGTGCCAGCAGTTCCGGACAGGCCCGCTTCATATATTTT,CASSSGQARFIYF
TRBV3-1,TRBJ1-6,NA,many,TGTGCCAGCAGTCCCATGGACAGATGGGGGTCCTATAATTCACCCCTCCACTTT,CASSPMDRWGSYNSPLHF
TRBV7-9,TRBJ2-2,NA,many,TGTGCCAGCAGCTTACAATGGAGCAGCTTAGCCTCGAACACCGGGGAGCTGTTTTTT,CASSLQWSSLASNTGELFF
TRBV6-2/TRBV6-3,TRBJ2-3,TRBD2,many,TGTGCCAGCAGCCCCAGAAGTCTAGCGGGGCACACAGATACGCAGTATTTT,CASSPRSLAGHTDTQYF
TRBV3-1,TRBJ2-3,NA,many,TGTGCCAGCAGCCAAGAGTCTAGCACAGATACGCAGTATTTT,CASSQESSTDTQYF
TRBV7-9,TRBJ2-3,NA,NA,TGTGCCAGCAGCTCCCGAACTGGGGCAGATACGCAGTATTTT,CASSSRTGADTQYF
TRBV27,TRBJ2-2,NA,medium-sized,TGTGCCAGCAGTTTGAAACAATGGGGGACCGGGGAGCTGTTTTTT,CASSLKQWGTGELFF
TRBV6-5,TRBJ2-7,TRBD2,many,TGTGCCAGCAGTCGCCGGACTAGCGGTTCGTCCTACGAGCAGTACTTC,CASSRRTSGSSYEQYF
TRBV20-1,TRBJ1-1,TRBD1,few,TGCAGTGCTAGATCCAAGCAGACAGGGTACGCTGAAGCTTTCTTT,CSARSKQTGYAEAFF
TRBV6-2/TRBV6-3,TRBJ1-5,TRBD1,medium-sized,TGTGCCAGCAGTTTGGGTCCAGGGGGGAGCAATCAGCCCCAGCATTTT,CASSLGPGGSNQPQHF
TRBV9,TRBJ2-1,NA,many,TGTGCCAGCAGCGTAGGGACAGTCTCCTACAATGAGCAGTTCTTC,CASSVGTVSYNEQFF
TRBV3-1,TRBJ2-3,NA,NA,TGTGCCAGCAGCCCGCTTAGAGCGGAATACGGCACAGATACGCAGTATTTT,CASSPLRAEYGTDTQYF
TRBV12-3/TRBV12-4,TRBJ2-5,NA,NA,TGTGCCAGCAGTCCAAGCCCACAATTTCTTCGAGAGACCCAGTACTTC,CASSPSPQFLRETQYF
TRBV4-1,TRBJ2-5,NA,NA,TGCGCCAGCAGCCAAACGCCGCTACAGCCGGGACTCCGAGAGACCCAGTACTTC,CASSQTPLQPGLRETQYF
TRBV7-3,TRBJ2-2,TRBD2,many,TGTGCCAGCAGCCCCCGGGGAGGGACCGGGGAGCTGTTTTTT,CASSPRGGTGELFF
TRBV7-7,TRBJ2-3,NA,many,TGTGCCAGCAGCTTAGCCCCAGGGACAGATACGCAGTATTTT,CASSLAPGTDTQYF
TRBV24-1,TRBJ2-7,TRBD1,NA,TGTGCCACCAGTGGGCCCGGGACAGGGCCCTACGAGCAGTACTTC,CATSGPGTGPYEQYF
TRBV12-3/TRBV12-4,TRBJ1-1,NA,NA,TGTGCCAGCAGAGTATCGTTCCAGGGGCGCACTGAAGCTTTCTTT,CASRVSFQGRTEAFF
TRBV20-1,TRBJ1-5,NA,medium-sized,TGCAGTGCTAGGGACAGCTATAATCAGCCCCAGCATTTT,CSARDSYNQPQHF
TRBV5-1,TRBJ2-3,TRBD2,many,TGCGCCAGCAGGACGGGGGGGGGCCTCGCAGATACGCAGTATTTT,CASRTGGGLADTQYF
TRBV7-2,TRBJ2-3,TRBD1,many,TGTGCCAGCAGCTTAAGGGGCGGGACAGGGGGAGATACGCAGTATTTT,CASSLRGGTGGDTQYF
TRBV12-3/TRBV12-4,TRBJ2-6,NA,NA,TGTGCCAGCAGTTTCGGCTCTGGGGCCAACGTCCTGACTTTC,CASSFGSGANVLTF
TRBV7-9,TRBJ2-1,NA,many,TGTGCCAGCAGCTTAGGGGTGGGGTACAATGAGCAGTTCTTC,CASSLGVGYNEQFF
TRBV20-1,TRBJ2-2,TRBD2,many,TGCAGTGCTAGAGATAGCGGGAGGGACACCGGGGAGCTGTTTTTT,CSARDSGRDTGELFF
TRBV6-5,TRBJ2-3,TRBD1,many,TGTGCCAGCCAGGGACAGATCACAGATACGCAGTATTTT,CASQGQITDTQYF
TRBV18,TRBJ2-4,NA,many,TGTGCCAGCTCACCACCGACAGGTACTGCCAAAAACATTCAGTACTTC,CASSPPTGTAKNIQYF